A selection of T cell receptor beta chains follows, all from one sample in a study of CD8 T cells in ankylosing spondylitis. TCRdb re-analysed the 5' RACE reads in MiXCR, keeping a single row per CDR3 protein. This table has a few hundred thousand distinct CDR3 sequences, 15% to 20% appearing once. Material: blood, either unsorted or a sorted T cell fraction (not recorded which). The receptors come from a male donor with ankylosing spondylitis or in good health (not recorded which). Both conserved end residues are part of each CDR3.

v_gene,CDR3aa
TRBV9,CASSRLGGLRETQYF
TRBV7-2,CASSSSGTYEQYF
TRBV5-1,CASSVGLTADYEQYF
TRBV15,CATSGPSWNQPQHF
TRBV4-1,CASSPLIRTGGTPYEQYF
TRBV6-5,CASSYGLGQETQYF
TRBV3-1,CASSPPAQGSYNEQFF
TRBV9,CASTPDDEGAGTGELFF
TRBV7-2,CASSFEQGLTYEQYF
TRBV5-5,CASSSGAGYNEQFF
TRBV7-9,CASSPPWGNTGELFF
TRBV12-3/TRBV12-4,CASFGLPTDTQYF
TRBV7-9,CASSLVSLAGTRNTQYF
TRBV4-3,CASSQEVGTGPYNEQFF
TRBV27,CASSSGGNYEQYF
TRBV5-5,CASSIDLLNEQFF
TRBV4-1,CASSQAVNYNEQFF
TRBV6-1,CASSEAGGWFYEQYF
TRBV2,CASPEQAGGTEAFF
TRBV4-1,CASSQVQDIEYEQFF
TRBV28,CASSLTLQRESDEQFF
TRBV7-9,CASSLGPDVNTGELFF
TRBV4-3,CASSQDWSTYTEAFF
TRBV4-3,CASSPRTGGGNEQFF
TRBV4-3,CASSLGGTYKQYF
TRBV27,CASSFDNNEQFF
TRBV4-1,CASSQILREGDEQFF
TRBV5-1,CAVRGTGGLEETQYF
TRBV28,CASESEPGSTDTQYF
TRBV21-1,CASSKGRLVLGSGPPYNEQFF